The rows below give T cell receptor beta chains drawn from one sample of a study of blood T cells in healthy people across ages. Each CDR3 protein gets one entry after TCRdb re-called the 5' RACE reads with MiXCR. Among 780,000 or so distinct CDR3 sequences listed, around 25% were seen once. This sample also appeared in a second study, on T cells of mothers and their children.

Sequencing input: blood. The receptors shown here come from a boy aged 5-17 years in good health. CDR3s include the opening cysteine and the closing phenylalanine or tryptophan. The D gene is left open where the match is weak. Size is omitted from some rows. Given values are once, few, many or a class for expanded clones.

D gene,V gene,clone size,J gene,CDR3 protein,CDR3 DNA
TRBD2,TRBV12-3/TRBV12-4,few,TRBJ2-1,CASNSGRLAGKRDEQFF,TGTGCCAGCAACTCAGGACGACTAGCGGGAAAAAGGGATGAGCAGTTCTTC
-,TRBV19,-,TRBJ1-2,CASSIGAGFSGYTF,TGTGCCAGTAGTATAGGTGCGGGTTTTAGTGGCTACACCTTC
-,TRBV20-1,-,TRBJ2-6,CSAGQSGANVLTF,TGCAGTGCAGGACAGTCTGGGGCCAACGTCCTGACTTTC
-,TRBV7-2,few,TRBJ2-1,CASSLTLSSYNEQFF,TGTGCCAGCAGCTTAACCTTGAGCTCCTACAATGAGCAGTTCTTC
TRBD1,TRBV6-5,-,TRBJ1-1,CASSWDSQNTEAFF,TGTGCCAGCAGTTGGGACAGCCAGAACACTGAAGCTTTCTTT
-,TRBV7-2,-,TRBJ1-3,CASGLLTDSGNTIYF,TGTGCCAGCGGCTTACTAACAGACTCTGGAAACACCATATATTTT
TRBD1,TRBV29-1,few,TRBJ1-1,CSVGQGANTEAFF,TGCAGCGTGGGACAGGGGGCAAACACTGAAGCTTTCTTT
TRBD2,TRBV25-1,-,TRBJ2-5,CASSDTTSGGETQYF,TGTGCCAGCAGTGATACGACTAGCGGCGGGGAGACCCAGTACTTC
TRBD1,TRBV27,-,TRBJ2-2,CASRDSNTGELFF,TGTGCCAGCCGGGACAGCAACACCGGGGAGCTGTTTTTT
-,TRBV28,few,TRBJ2-7,CASSMTGTSYEQYF,TGTGCCAGCTCAATGACAGGGACTTCCTACGAGCAGTACTTC
TRBD2,TRBV9,-,TRBJ2-2,CVSSLSLAGGLARELFF,TGTGTCAGCAGCCTATCTTTAGCGGGAGGGCTTGCCCGGGAGCTGTTTTTT
-,TRBV29-1,few,TRBJ2-1,CSADKGDNEQFF,TGCAGCGCGGACAAGGGGGACAATGAGCAGTTCTTC
TRBD1,TRBV4-3,-,TRBJ1-6,CASSQWRTGDNSPLHF,TGCGCCAGCAGCCAGTGGAGGACAGGCGACAATTCACCCCTCCACTTT
TRBD1,TRBV7-2,few,TRBJ2-5,CASSPDRVAETQYF,TGTGCCAGCAGCCCTGACAGGGTCGCAGAGACCCAGTACTTC
-,TRBV15,few,TRBJ2-6,CATRNSGANVLTF,TGTGCCACCAGAAATTCTGGGGCCAACGTCCTGACTTTC
-,TRBV18,-,TRBJ2-7,CASSPFPPPYEQYF,TGTGCCAGCTCACCGTTTCCCCCTCCCTACGAGCAGTACTTC
TRBD2,TRBV28,-,TRBJ2-7,CASSSFREGLGHYEQYF,TGTGCCAGCAGCAGTTTCCGGGAGGGACTAGGGCACTACGAGCAGTACTTC
-,TRBV7-2,-,TRBJ2-1,CASSFDGGAEQFF,TGTGCCAGCAGCTTTGACGGCGGGGCTGAGCAGTTCTTC
-,TRBV29-1,-,TRBJ1-1,CSVEVQGLNTEAFF,TGCAGCGTTGAGGTCCAGGGACTGAACACTGAAGCTTTCTTT
-,TRBV29-1,-,TRBJ2-1,CSVDRTPSDNEQFF,TGCAGCGTTGACAGGACACCGAGTGACAATGAGCAGTTCTTC
-,TRBV12-3/TRBV12-4,-,TRBJ2-7,CASSLAGVADEQYF,TGTGCCAGCAGTTTAGCGGGGGTAGCGGACGAGCAGTACTTC
TRBD1,TRBV20-1,few,TRBJ2-5,CSAKNAGGDVETQYF,TGCAGTGCTAAAAATGCAGGGGGTGATGTAGAGACCCAGTACTTC
-,TRBV6-1,few,TRBJ2-3,CASSEAEASRRGTQYF,TGTGCCAGCAGTGAAGCGGAGGCTAGCCGGAGGGGTACGCAGTATTTT
-,TRBV29-1,-,TRBJ2-5,CSVQNGEAQYF,TGCAGCGTTCAAAACGGGGAGGCCCAGTACTTC
TRBD1,TRBV28,-,TRBJ2-1,CASSEQGGGQFF,TGTGCCAGCAGTGAACAGGGGGGCGGGCAGTTCTTC
TRBD1,TRBV28,-,TRBJ2-3,CASSLTDRGLNTQYF,TGTGCCAGCAGTTTGACGGACAGGGGTCTCAATACGCAGTATTTT